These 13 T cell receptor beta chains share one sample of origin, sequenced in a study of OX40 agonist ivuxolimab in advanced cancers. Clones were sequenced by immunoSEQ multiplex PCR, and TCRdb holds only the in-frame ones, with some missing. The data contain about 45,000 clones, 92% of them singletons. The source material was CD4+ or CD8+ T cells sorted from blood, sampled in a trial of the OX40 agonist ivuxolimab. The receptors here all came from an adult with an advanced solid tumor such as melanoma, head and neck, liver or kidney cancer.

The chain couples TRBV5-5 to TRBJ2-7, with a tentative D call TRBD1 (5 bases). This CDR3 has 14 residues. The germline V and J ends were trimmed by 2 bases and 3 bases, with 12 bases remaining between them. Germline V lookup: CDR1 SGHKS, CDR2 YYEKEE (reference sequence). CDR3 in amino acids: CASSFGQINYEQYF. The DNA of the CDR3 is TGTGCCAGCAGCTTCGGACAAATTAACTACGAGCAGTACTTC.

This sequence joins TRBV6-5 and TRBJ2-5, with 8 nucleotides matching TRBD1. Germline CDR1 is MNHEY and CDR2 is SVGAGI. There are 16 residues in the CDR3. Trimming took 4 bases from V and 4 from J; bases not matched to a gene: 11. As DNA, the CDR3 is TGTGCCAGCAGTTCTCTTCAGGGGGCCTGGGGAGAGACCCAGTACTTC. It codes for CASSSLQGAWGETQYF.

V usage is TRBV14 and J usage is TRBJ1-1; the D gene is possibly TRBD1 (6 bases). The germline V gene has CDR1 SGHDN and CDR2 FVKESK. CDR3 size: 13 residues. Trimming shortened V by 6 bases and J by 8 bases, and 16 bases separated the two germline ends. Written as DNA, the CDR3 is TGTGCCAGCAGAATTACAGGGTCCAACGAAGCTTTCTTT. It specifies CASRITGSNEAFF.

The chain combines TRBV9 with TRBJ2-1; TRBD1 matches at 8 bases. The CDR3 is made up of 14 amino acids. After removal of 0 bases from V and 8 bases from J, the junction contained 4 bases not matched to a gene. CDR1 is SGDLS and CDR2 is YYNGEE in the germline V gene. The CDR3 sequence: CASSVGTGYDEQFF. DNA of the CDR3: TGTGCCAGCAGCGTAGGGACAGGGTACGATGAGCAGTTCTTC. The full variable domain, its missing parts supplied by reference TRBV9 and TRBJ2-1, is DSGVTQTPKHLITATGQRVTLRCSPRSGDLSVYWYQQSLDQGLQFLIQYYNGEERAKGNILERFSAQQFPDLHSELNLSSLELGDSALYFCASSVGTGYDEQFFGPGTRLTVL.

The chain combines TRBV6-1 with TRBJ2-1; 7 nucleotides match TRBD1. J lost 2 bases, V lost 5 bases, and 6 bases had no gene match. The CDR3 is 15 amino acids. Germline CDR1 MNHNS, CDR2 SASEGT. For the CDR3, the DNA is TGTGCCAGCAGTCCAGACAGGGTCGCCTACAATGAGCAGTTCTTC. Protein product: CASSPDRVAYNEQFF.

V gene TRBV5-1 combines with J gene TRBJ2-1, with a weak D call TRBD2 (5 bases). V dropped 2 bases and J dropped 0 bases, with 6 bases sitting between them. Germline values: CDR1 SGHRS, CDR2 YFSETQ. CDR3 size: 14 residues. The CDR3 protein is CASSFTSSYNEQFF. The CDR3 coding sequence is TGCGCCAGCAGCTTTACTAGCTCCTACAATGAGCAGTTCTTC.

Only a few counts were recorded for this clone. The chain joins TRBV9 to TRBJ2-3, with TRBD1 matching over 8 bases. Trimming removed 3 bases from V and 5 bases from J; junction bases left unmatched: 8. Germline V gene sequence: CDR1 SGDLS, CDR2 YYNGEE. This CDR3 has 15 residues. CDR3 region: CASSASGQVGDTQYF. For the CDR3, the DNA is TGTGCCAGCAGCGCCTCGGGACAGGTAGGAGATACGCAGTATTTT.

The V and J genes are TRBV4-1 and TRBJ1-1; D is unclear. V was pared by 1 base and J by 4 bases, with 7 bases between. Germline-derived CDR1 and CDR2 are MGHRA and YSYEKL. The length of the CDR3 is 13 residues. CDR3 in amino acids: CASSQGQFTEAFF. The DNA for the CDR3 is TGCGCCAGCAGCCAAGGGCAATTCACTGAAGCTTTCTTT.

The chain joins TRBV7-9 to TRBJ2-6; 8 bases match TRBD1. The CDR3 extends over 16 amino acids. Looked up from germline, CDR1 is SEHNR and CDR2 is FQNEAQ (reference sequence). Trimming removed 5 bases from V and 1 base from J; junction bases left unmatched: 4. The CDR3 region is CASSQYRGSGANVLTF. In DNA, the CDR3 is TGTGCCAGCAGCCAGTACAGGGGGTCTGGGGCCAACGTCCTGACTTTC.

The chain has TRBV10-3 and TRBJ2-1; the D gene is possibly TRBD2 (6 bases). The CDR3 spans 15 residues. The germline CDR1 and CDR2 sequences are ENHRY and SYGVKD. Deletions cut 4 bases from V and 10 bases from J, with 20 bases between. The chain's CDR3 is CAISGGTGVPGEQFF. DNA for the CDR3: TGTGCCATCAGTGGTGGGACTGGCGTACCAGGGGAGCAGTTCTTC.

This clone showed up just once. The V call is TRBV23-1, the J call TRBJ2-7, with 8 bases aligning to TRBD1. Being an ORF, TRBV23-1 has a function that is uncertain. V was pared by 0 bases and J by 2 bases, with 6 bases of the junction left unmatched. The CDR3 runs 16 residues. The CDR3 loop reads CASSQSKGQATYEQYF. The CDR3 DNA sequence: TGCGCCAGCAGTCAATCGAAGGGACAGGCGACCTACGAGCAGTACTTC.

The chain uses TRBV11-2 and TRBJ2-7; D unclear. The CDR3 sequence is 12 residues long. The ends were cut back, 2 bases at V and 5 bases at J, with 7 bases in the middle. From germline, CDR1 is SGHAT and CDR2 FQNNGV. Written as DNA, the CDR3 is TGTGCCAGCAGCTTAAGGGTCCACGAGCAGTACTTC. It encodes CASSLRVHEQYF.

CDR3 sequence: CASSLASPSGRIYEQYF. CDR3 nucleotides: TGTGCCAGCAGCTTAGCTTCTCCTAGCGGGAGAATCTACGAGCAGTACTTC. This chain uses TRBV7-2 with TRBJ2-7, with 10 bases lining up with TRBD2. Germline lookup yields CDR1 SGHTA and CDR2 FQGNSA. The CDR3 loop spans 17 amino acids. The J segment lost 3 bases and the V segment lost 0 bases, leaving 8 bases of the junction unmatched.